This TCR beta chain derives from a study of T cells expressing NK-cell markers. With the 5' RACE reads reprocessed, TCRdb shows one record per CDR3 protein and no DNA. The sample holds some 410,000 distinct CDR3 sequences. CDR1 and CDR2 from the germline V gene are SEHNR and FQNEAQ (reference sequence). The CDR3 loop spans 14 amino acids. V gene TRBV7-9 combines with J gene TRBJ2-7; the TCRdb call, TRBD1, lacks DNA for checking. This TCR was recovered from a woman between 18 and 69 years old in good health. Sequenced sample: blood T cells: a sorted CD56 or NKG2C T cell subset, CD4+ or CD8+ T cells, or bulk PBMC T cells (not recorded which). CDR3: CASTPDPGSYEQYF.